The source of this T cell receptor beta chain is a study of blood T cell repertoires in COVID-19. Clones were read by immunoSEQ multiplex PCR, and TCRdb kept only the in-frame ones, dropping some. The sample holds around 260,000 clones; less than 90% are singletons and the top ten take roughly 1.9%. CDR1 is MNHEY, CDR2 SVGEGT, per germline. CDR3 length equals 16 residues. Trimming removed 5 bases from V and 1 base from J; junction bases left unmatched: 6. Material: peripheral blood. The chain has TRBV6-2 or TRBV6-3 and TRBJ2-3; 10 nucleotides line up with TRBD2. This clonotype was sampled from a man aged 30 to 45 with active or convalescent COVID-19. CDR3 loop: CASSTSGTSGTDTQYF. The DNA for the CDR3 is TGTGCCAGCAGTACTTCCGGGACTAGCGGCACAGATACGCAGTATTTT.